This T cell receptor beta chain was retrieved from a study of blood T cell repertoires in COVID-19. This CDR3 contains 15 residues. The V end was cut by 2 bases, the J end by 0 bases, with 8 bases between. CDR1 and CDR2 (germline): SGHVS, FNYEAQ. Profiling relied on immunoSEQ multiplex PCR, and the TCRdb table lists in-frame clones only, not all of them. In the table there are under 45,000 clones, more than 65% of which are singletons. This clone was counted at least ten times. This TCR was sampled from a man older than 75 with acute or convalescent COVID-19. The sequenced sample was peripheral blood. The chain employs TRBV7-6 and TRBJ2-1; D unresolved. CDR3 amino acids: CASSLLGVSYNEQFF. The CDR3, as DNA: TGTGCCAGCAGCTTACTAGGCGTCTCCTACAATGAGCAGTTCTTC.